These 13 T cell receptor beta chains share one sample of origin, sequenced in a study of cytomegalovirus exposure and HLA in healthy donors. Both 60 Vbeta primers and 13 Jbeta primers went into the PCR. This table comes from immunoSEQ multiplex PCR, and its TCRdb copy is limited to in-frame clones, with some not included. The data contain roughly 260,000 clones, about four fifths of them seen just once; the ten biggest clones take up 2% to 2.5%. Specimen: PBMCs. Every receptor here comes from a woman between 40 and 50 years old in good health and CMV-seropositive.

V is TRBV5-3 and J is TRBJ1-2; 8 bases map to TRBD1. TRBV5-3 is designated an ORF whose function remains uncertain. J gave up 2 bases and V 3 bases, and 6 bases lay outside the gene matches. The CDR3 spans 15 residues. The CDR3 DNA sequence: TGTGCCAGAAGCTCACCTGGACAGGGAAACTATGGCTACACCTTC. Its protein is CARSSPGQGNYGYTF.

The chain has TRBV9 and TRBJ1-2; tentative D call: TRBD1 (5 bases). Germline CDR1 and CDR2: SGDLS and YYNGEE. Between the trimmed V and J ends, which lost 0 bases and 0 bases, there was a span of 9 bases. The CDR3 has 15 residues. CDR3 in amino acids: CASSVAMTANYGYTF. CDR3 nucleotide sequence: TGTGCCAGCAGCGTAGCAATGACAGCTAACTATGGCTACACCTTC.

V is TRBV7-2 and J is TRBJ1-2; 9 nucleotides match TRBD1. V dropped 1 base and J dropped 8; count of bases not matched to a gene: 5. This CDR3 region has 14 residues. The V gene's germline CDR1 is SGHTA and CDR2 FQGNSA. The CDR3 DNA is TGTGCCAGCAGCTTAGATAGGACAGGGGAGGGCTACACCTTC. It translates to CASSLDRTGEGYTF.

V and J are TRBV29-1 and TRBJ2-1; 15 bases line up with TRBD2. This CDR3 has 13 residues. Germline V CDR1 and CDR2: SQVTM, ANQGSEA. Unmatched junction bases numbered 3, after V lost 6 bases and J lost 9 bases. Here the CDR3 DNA reads TGCAGCGTGGGACTAGCGGGAGGTCTTGAGCAGTTCTTC. It yields the protein CSVGLAGGLEQFF.

V is TRBV5-1 and J is TRBJ2-2, with a possible D match to TRBD2 (5 bases). This CDR3 spans 15 amino acids. Trimming removed 1 base from V and 2 bases from J, with 9 bases in between. Per the germline V gene, CDR1 is SGHRS and CDR2 is YFSETQ. CDR3 amino acids: CASSLQRGNTGELFF. In DNA form, the CDR3 reads TGCGCCAGCAGCTTGCAACGGGGAAACACCGGGGAGCTGTTTTTT. Variable domain in full (rest from reference TRBV5-1 and TRBJ2-2): KAGVTQTPRYLIKTRGQQVTLSCSPISGHRSVSWYQQTPGQGLQFLFEYFSETQRNKGNFPGRFSGRQFSNSRSEMNVSTLELGDSALYLCASSLQRGNTGELFFGEGSRLTVL.

This clone appeared a single time. The chain employs TRBV9 and TRBJ2-2; TRBD2 matches at 10 bases. J was trimmed by 0 bases and V by 6 bases; bases with no gene match: 5. The CDR3 is made up of 16 amino acids. Germline values: CDR1 SGDLS, CDR2 YYNGEE. The DNA of the CDR3 is TGTGCCAGCATCAAGCGGGAGGGTACGAACACCGGGGAGCTGTTTTTT. Its translation is CASIKREGTNTGELFF. Together with reference TRBV9 and TRBJ2-2, the CDR3 gives the full variable domain: DSGVTQTPKHLITATGQRVTLRCSPRSGDLSVYWYQQSLDQGLQFLIQYYNGEERAKGNILERFSAQQFPDLHSELNLSSLELGDSALYFCASIKREGTNTGELFFGEGSRLTVL.

This clone was seen only once. The chain has TRBV5-4 and TRBJ2-5; 13 bases agree with TRBD2. CDR1 and CDR2 (germline): SGHNT, YYREEE (reference sequence). Trimming at V came to 4 bases and at J to 4 bases, leaving 7 bases not matched to a gene. This CDR3 spans 16 amino acids. The CDR3 DNA sequence: TGTGCCAGCAGCATCCCTGGGACTAGCGGGATAGAGACCCAGTACTTC. Encoded protein: CASSIPGTSGIETQYF.

The J gene is TRBJ1-1, the V gene TRBV7-3; the D gene is possibly TRBD1 (5 bases). This CDR3 contains 13 residues. V lost 5 bases to trimming and J lost 2 bases, with 9 bases between them. The germline V gene has CDR1 SGHTA and CDR2 FQGTGA. The CDR3 region has the DNA TGTGCCAGCAGCCAAGACAGAAACACTGAAGCTTTCTTT. This gives the protein CASSQDRNTEAFF.

The chain recombines TRBV5-8 with TRBJ1-4; D might be TRBD1 (6 bases). The CDR3 runs 15 residues. Germline V CDR1 and CDR2: SGHTS, YDEGEE. V was trimmed by 0 bases and J by 5 bases, leaving 11 bases between them. The DNA for the CDR3 is TGTGCCAGCAGCTTGGTGGGGGCAAGGAATGAAAAACTGTTTTTT. Its translation is CASSLVGARNEKLFF.

This sequence joins TRBV11-2 and TRBJ2-5, with 7 nucleotides matching TRBD1. The V segment lost 3 bases and the J segment 0 bases; nucleotides outside the gene matches: 4. CDR3 length: 15 residues. Germline loops: CDR1 SGHAT, CDR2 FQNNGV. CDR3 in DNA: TGTGCCAGCAGCTTGGGGACAGTGTACCAAGAGACCCAGTACTTC. As protein: CASSLGTVYQETQYF.

This clone appeared a few times. The V gene is TRBV7-2, the J gene TRBJ2-6; D perhaps matches TRBD1 (6 bases). Germline V lookup: CDR1 SGHTA, CDR2 FQGNSA. CDR3 length: 15 residues. Trimming left V 3 bases short and J 2 bases short, with 8 bases between. The CDR3 protein is CASSFRGTGANVLTF. The CDR3 DNA follows: TGTGCCAGCAGCTTCAGGGGTACTGGGGCCAACGTCCTGACTTTC.

This rearrangement joins TRBV6-6 to TRBJ2-2, with D hard to call. Germline CDR1 is MNHNY and CDR2 is SVGAGI (reference sequence). V was pared by 4 bases and J by 3 bases, with 15 bases between. This CDR3 is 16 amino acids long. This chain's CDR3 is CASSSPSFRDTGELFF. Here the CDR3 DNA reads TGTGCCAGCAGTTCCCCCTCGTTCCGAGACACCGGGGAGCTGTTTTTT.

The chain couples TRBV28 to TRBJ2-7, with 9 positions matching TRBD1. V gave up 5 bases and J gave up 5 bases; unmatched junction bases: 10. The CDR3 sequence is 15 residues long. Per germline, CDR1 MDHEN and CDR2 SYDVKM. The CDR3 coding sequence is TGTGCCAGCAGTATAGATAGACAGGGGGAGGACGAGCAGTACTTC. Residues: CASSIDRQGEDEQYF.